Sequencing of this TCR beta chain was carried out in a study of technical replicates of blood from several donors. V lost 0 bases to trimming and J lost 2 bases, with 12 bases between them. The CDR3 length is 15 residues. Per the germline V gene, CDR1 is SGDLS and CDR2 is YYNGEE. Sequencing used immunoSEQ multiplex PCR; TCRdb keeps in-frame clones, though not all of them. The sample records around 97,000 clones, just under 95% being singletons. The sequence was collected from a human donor in good health. The chain has TRBV9 and TRBJ2-7, with D possibly TRBD1 on 6 matching bases. Source material: T cells isolated from PBMCs. The CDR3 DNA is TGTGCCAGCAGCGTAGCTCCGACAGGTACCTACGAGCAGTACTTC. It encodes CASSVAPTGTYEQYF.